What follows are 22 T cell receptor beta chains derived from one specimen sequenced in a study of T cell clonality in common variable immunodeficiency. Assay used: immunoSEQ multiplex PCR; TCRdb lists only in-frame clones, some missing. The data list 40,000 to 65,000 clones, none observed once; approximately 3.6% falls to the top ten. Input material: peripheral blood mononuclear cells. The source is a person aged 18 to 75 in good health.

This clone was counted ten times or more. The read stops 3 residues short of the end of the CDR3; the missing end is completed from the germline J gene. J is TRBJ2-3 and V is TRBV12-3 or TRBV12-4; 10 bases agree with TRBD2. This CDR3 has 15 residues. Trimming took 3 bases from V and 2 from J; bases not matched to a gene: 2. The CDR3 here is CASSFTSGITDTQYF. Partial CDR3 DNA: TGTGCCAGCAGTTTTACTAGCGGGATCACAGATACG.

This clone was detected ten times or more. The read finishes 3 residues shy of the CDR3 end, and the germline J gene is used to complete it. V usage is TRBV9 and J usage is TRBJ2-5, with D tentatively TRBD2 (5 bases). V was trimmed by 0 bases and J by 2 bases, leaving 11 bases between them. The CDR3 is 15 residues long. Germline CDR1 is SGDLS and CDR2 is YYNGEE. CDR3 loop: CASSVELGFQETQYF. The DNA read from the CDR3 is TGTGCCAGCAGCGTAGAACTAGGGTTTCAAGAGACC. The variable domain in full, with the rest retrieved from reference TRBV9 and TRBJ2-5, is DSGVTQTPKHLITATGQRVTLRCSPRSGDLSVYWYQQSLDQGLQFLIQYYNGEERAKGNILERFSAQQFPDLHSELNLSSLELGDSALYFCASSVELGFQETQYFGPGTRLLVL.

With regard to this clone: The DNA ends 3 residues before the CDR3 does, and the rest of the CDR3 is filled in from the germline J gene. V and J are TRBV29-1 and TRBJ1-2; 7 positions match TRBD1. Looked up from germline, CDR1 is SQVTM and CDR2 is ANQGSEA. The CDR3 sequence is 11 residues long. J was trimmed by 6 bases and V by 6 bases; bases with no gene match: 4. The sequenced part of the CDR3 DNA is TGCAGCGTCTACGGACAGGATGGC. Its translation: CSVYGQDG. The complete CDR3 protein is CSVYGQDGYTF.

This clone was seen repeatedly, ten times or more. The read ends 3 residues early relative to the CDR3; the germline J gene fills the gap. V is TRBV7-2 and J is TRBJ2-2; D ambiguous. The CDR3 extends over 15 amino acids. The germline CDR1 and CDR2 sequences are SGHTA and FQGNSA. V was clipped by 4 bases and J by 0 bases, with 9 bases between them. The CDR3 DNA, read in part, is TGTGCCAGCAGCTCCGTCACATCGAACACCGGGGAG. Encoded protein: CASSSVTSNTGE. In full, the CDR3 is CASSSVTSNTGELFF.

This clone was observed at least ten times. CDR3 bases read: TGCAGTGCTAGAGGGGGGCAGGACTACGAG. Translated, it gives CSARGGQDYE. The complete CDR3 protein is CSARGGQDYEQYF. This chain uses TRBV20-1 with TRBJ2-7, with D possibly TRBD1 on 6 matching bases. The DNA ends 3 residues before the CDR3 does, and the rest of the CDR3 is filled in from the germline J gene. CDR1 and CDR2 from the germline V gene are DFQATT and SNEGSKA (reference sequence). The CDR3 has 13 residues. Trimming took off 1 base at V and 3 bases at J, with 10 bases between the two ends.

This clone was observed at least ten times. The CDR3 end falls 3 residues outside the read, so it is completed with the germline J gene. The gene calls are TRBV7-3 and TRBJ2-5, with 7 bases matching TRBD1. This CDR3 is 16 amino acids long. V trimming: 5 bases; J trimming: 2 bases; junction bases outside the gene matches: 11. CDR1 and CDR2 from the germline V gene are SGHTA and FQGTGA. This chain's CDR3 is CASSPGRQGQQETQYF. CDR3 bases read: TGTGCCAGCAGCCCCGGGCGACAGGGCCAGCAAGAGACC.

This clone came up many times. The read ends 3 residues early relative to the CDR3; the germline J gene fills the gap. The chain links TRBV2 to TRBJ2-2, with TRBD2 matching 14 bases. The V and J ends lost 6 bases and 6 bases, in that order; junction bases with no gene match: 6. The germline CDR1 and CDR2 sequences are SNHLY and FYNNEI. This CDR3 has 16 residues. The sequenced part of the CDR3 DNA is TGTGCCAGCAGCGCCGGGACTAGCGGGAGTCCCGGGGAG. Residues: CASSAGTSGSPGE. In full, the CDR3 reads CASSAGTSGSPGELFF. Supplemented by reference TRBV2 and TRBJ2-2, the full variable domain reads EPEVTQTPSHQVTQMGQEVILRCVPISNHLYFYWYRQILGQKVEFLVSFYNNEISEKSEIFDDQFSVERPDGSNFTLKIRSTKLEDSAMYFCASSAGTSGSPGELFFGEGSRLTVL.

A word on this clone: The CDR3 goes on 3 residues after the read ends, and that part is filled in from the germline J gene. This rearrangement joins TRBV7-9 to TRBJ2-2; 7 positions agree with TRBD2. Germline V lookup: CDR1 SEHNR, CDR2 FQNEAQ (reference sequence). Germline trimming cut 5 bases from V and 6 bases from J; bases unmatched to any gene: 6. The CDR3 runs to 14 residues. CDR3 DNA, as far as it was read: TGTGCCAGCAGCAAGTCGGGGGGTGCCGGGGAG. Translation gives CASSKSGGAGE. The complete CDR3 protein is CASSKSGGAGELFF.

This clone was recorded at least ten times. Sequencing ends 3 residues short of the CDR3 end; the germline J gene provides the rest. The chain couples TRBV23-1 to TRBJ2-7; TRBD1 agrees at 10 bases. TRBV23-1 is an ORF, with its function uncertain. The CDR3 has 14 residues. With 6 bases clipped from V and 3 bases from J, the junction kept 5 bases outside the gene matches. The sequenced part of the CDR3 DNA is TGCGCCAGCAGGACAGGGGGCGAAAGCTACGAG. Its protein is CASRTGGESYE. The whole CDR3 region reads CASRTGGESYEQYF.

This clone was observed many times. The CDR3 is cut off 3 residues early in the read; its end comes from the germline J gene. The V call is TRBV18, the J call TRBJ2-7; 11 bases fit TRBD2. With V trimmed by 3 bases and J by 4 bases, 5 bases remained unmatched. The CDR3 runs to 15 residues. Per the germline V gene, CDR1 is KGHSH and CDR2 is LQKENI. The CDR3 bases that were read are TGTGCCAGCTCACCCACGGGACTAGCGGCATACGAG. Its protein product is CASSPTGLAAYE. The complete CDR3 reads CASSPTGLAAYEQYF.

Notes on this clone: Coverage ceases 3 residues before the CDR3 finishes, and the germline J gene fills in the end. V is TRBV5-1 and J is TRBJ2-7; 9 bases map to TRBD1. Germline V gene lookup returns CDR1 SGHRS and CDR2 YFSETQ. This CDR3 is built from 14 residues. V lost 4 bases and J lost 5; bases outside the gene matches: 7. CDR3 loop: CASSIRDRVNEQYF. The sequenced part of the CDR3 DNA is TGCGCCAGCAGCATAAGGGACAGGGTAAACGAG.

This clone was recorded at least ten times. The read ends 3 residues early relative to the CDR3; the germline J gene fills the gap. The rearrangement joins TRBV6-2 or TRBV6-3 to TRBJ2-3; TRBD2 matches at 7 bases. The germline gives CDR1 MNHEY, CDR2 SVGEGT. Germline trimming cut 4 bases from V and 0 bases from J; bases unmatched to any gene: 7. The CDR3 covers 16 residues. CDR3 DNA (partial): TGTGCCAGCAGTTTGGACGGGGGGACTAGCACAGATACG. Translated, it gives CASSLDGGTSTDT. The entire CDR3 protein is CASSLDGGTSTDTQYF.

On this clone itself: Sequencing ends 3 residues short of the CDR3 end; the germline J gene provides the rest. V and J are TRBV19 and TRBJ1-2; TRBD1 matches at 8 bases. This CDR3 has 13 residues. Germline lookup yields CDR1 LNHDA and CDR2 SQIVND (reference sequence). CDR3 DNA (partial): TGTGCCAGTAGGGACAGGGTCCGAAAAGGC. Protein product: CASRDRVRKG. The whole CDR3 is CASRDRVRKGYTF.

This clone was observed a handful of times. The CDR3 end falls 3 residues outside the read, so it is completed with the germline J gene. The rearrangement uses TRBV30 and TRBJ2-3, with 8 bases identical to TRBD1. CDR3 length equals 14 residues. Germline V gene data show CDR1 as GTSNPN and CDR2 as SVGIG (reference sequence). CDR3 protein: CAWSVGWTGQPQYF. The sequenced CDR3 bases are TGTGCCTGGAGTGTAGGGTGGACAGGGCAGCCG.

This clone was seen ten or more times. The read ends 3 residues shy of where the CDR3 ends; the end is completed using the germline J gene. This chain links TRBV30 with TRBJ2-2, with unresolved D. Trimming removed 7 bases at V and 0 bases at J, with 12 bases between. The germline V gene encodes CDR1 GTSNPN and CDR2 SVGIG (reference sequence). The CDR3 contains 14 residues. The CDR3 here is CASLAPTNTGELFF. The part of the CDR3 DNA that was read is TGTGCCTCCTTAGCCCCGACGAACACCGGGGAG. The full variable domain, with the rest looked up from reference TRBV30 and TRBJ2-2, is SQTIHQWPATLVQPVGSPLSLECTVEGTSNPNLYWYRQAAGRGLQLLFYSVGIGQISSEVPQNLSASRPQDRQFILSSKKLLLSDSGFYLCASLAPTNTGELFFGEGSRLTVL.

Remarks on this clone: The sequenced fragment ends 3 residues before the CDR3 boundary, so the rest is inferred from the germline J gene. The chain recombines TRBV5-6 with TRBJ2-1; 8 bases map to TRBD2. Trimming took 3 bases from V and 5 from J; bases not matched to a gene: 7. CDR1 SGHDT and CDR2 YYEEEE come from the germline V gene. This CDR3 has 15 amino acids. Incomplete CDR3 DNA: TGTGCCAGCAGCTCCCTATTAGCGGGGCACAATGAG. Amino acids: CASSSLLAGHNE. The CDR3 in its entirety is CASSSLLAGHNEQFF.

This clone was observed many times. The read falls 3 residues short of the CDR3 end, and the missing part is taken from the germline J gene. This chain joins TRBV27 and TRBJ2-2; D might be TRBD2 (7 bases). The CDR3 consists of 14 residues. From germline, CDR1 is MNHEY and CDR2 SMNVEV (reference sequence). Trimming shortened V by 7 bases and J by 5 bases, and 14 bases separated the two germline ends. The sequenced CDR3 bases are TGTGCCAGCAAACGGGGGGCACTTACCGGGGAG. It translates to CASKRGALTGE. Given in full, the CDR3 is CASKRGALTGELFF.

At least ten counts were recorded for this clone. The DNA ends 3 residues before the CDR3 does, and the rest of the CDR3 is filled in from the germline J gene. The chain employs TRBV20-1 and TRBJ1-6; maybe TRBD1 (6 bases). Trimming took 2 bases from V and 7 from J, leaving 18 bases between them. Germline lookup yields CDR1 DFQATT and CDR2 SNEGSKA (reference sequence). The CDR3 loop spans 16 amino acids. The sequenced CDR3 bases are TGCAGTGCTAGAAATACTCTCAGGACAGTAAATTCACCC. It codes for CSARNTLRTVNSP. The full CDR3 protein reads CSARNTLRTVNSPLHF.

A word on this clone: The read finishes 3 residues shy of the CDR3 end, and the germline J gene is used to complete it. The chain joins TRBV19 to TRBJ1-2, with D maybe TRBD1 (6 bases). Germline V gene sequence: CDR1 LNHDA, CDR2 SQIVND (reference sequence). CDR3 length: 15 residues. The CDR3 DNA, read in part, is TGTGCCAGTAGTAGGGGGCTAGCGGACTACAATGAC. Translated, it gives CASSRGLADYND. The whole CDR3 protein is CASSRGLADYNDYTF.

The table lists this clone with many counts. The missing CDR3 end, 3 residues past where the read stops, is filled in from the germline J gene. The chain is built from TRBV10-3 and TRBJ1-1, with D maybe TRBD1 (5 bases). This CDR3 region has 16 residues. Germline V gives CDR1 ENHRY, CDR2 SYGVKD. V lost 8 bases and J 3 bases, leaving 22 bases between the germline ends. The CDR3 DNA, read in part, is TGTGCCATCCGCGAAACGACAGATTTAGACTACACTGAA. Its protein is CAIRETTDLDYTE. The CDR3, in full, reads CAIRETTDLDYTEAFF.

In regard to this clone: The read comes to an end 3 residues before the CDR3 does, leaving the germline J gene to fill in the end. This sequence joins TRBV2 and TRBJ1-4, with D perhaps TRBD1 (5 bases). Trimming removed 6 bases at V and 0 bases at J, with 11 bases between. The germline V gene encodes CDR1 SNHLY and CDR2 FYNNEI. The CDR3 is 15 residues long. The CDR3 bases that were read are TGTGCCAGCAGGGGGCCGCCAACAACTAATGAAAAA. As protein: CASRGPPTTNEK. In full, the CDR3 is CASRGPPTTNEKLFF.

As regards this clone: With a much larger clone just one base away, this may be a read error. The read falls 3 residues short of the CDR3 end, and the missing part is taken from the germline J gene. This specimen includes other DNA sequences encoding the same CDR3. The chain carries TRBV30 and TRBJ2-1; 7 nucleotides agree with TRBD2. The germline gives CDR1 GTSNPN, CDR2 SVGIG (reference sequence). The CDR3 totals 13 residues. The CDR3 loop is CAGTSARNNEQFF. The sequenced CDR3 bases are TGCGCTGGAACTAGCGCCAGGAACAATGAG. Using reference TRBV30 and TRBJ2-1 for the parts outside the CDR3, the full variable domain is SQTIHQWPATLVQPVGSPLSLECTVEGTSNPNLYWYRQAAGRGLQLLFYSVGIGQISSEVPQNLSASRPQDRQFILSSKKLLLSDSGFYLCAGTSARNNEQFFGPGTRLTVL.